The clone carrying this TCR beta chain appeared many times. Antigen unknown. The data are from a study of T-cell reconstitution after alpha-beta-depleted transplantation in children. Trimming took 6 bases from V and 6 from J; bases not matched to a gene: 6. From germline, CDR1 is DFQATT and CDR2 SNEGSKA (reference sequence). The CDR3 consists of 13 residues. Researchers prepared the TCRbeta library using unique molecular identifiers, the study reports. TCRdb reanalysed the PCR reads using MiXCR and keeps one entry per CDR3 protein. The sample shows 150,000 to 200,000 distinct CDR3 sequences, roughly 6.3% of them seen only once. The study, taken as a whole, reports: Expanded graft clones, several hundred of them, were reportedly the source of alpha-beta T cells about two months after transplant.

Sequences were derived from PBMCs, sampled before TCRalphabeta/CD19-depleted stem cell transplant. This rearrangement joins TRBV20-1 to TRBJ2-1; TRBD1 agrees at 9 bases. The TCR sequence derives from a girl less than two years old with combined immunodeficiency, due to receive a stem cell transplant. CDR3 bases: TGCAGTGCCAGACAGGGGGGAATCAATGAGCAGTTCTTC. Its protein is CSARQGGINEQFF.